This T cell receptor beta chain was captured by sequencing in a study of T cell responses to AZD1222 COVID-19 vaccine. Study details: Pooled together were second doses at about 4 or about 12 weeks. Study-level findings and limits: A mostly white British donor set with more females was recruited, and clonal diversity was possibly underestimated.

Profiled with immunoSEQ multiplex PCR; TCRdb holds only in-frame clones, not every one. The sample comprises approximately 67,000 clones, roughly 80% of which are singletons, and approximately 21% rests with the top ten. Comments on this clone: Its antigen remains unknown.

This CDR3 is built from 14 residues. Germline-derived CDR1 and CDR2 are KGHDR and SFDVKD. The V gene lost 5 bases and the J gene lost 9 bases, with 18 bases spanning the gap. The TCR comes from an adult in good health. Sequences were derived from peripheral blood, sampled on day 0 of AZD1222 vaccination. This chain uses TRBV24-1 with TRBJ1-1; D not certain. The CDR3 spells CATSADGPSHKAFF. In DNA, the CDR3 is TGTGCCACCAGTGCCGATGGGCCCAGCCACAAAGCTTTCTTT.